The 18 T cell receptor beta chains given below trace back to one sample, sequenced in a study of response to subunit inactivated influenza vaccine. TCRdb reanalysed the RT-PCR reads using MiXCR and keeps one entry per CDR3 protein. The table has hundreds of thousands of distinct CDR3 sequences, roughly 9.8% seen once. Sequences were derived from PBMCs from blood, sampled more than 35 days after vaccination. The receptors stem from a man between 50 and 59 years old who received an inactivated influenza vaccine.

The CDR3 reads CSAITKVRLAGAHYNEQFF. In nucleotides, the CDR3 is TGCAGTGCCATTACCAAAGTGAGACTAGCGGGAGCACACTACAATGAGCAGTTCTTC. The rearrangement uses TRBV20-1 and TRBJ2-1; 12 bases map to TRBD2. Losses at the gene ends were 6 bases for V and 3 bases for J; bases not matched to a gene: 18. CDR3 size: 19 residues. Germline V gene data show CDR1 as DFQATT and CDR2 as SNEGSKA (reference sequence).

This sequence joins TRBV4-3 and TRBJ2-4; D is perhaps TRBD1 (6 bases). This CDR3 region has 17 residues. From germline, CDR1 is LGHNA and CDR2 YSLEER. V shed 1 base and J shed 8 bases, with 21 bases lying between them. The CDR3 sequence is CASSQASGGRPWDIQYF. DNA of the CDR3: TGCGCCAGCAGCCAAGCAAGTGGGGGCAGGCCCTGGGACATTCAGTACTTC.

The genes are TRBV28 and TRBJ2-1, with 8 bases lining up with TRBD2. The CDR3 is 17 residues long. Per germline, CDR1 MDHEN and CDR2 SYDVKM. The V and J ends lost 2 bases and 0 bases, in that order; junction bases with no gene match: 6. CDR3 nucleotide sequence: TGTGCCAGCAGTTTAGTCCTAGCGGGTGGCTCCTACAATGAGCAGTTCTTC. Its translation: CASSLVLAGGSYNEQFF.

This clonotype was detected many times. V is TRBV6-2 or TRBV6-3 and J is TRBJ2-3, with 7 bases identical to TRBD2. Germline loops: CDR1 MNHEY, CDR2 SVGEGT. Losses at the gene ends were 4 bases for V and 5 bases for J; bases not matched to a gene: 12. This CDR3 region has 16 residues. The CDR3 sequence is CASSFVGREQRDTQYF. CDR3 sequence (DNA): TGTGCCAGCAGTTTCGTCGGGCGGGAGCAGAGAGATACGCAGTATTTT.

This sequence joins TRBV20-1 and TRBJ2-7; D might be TRBD1 or TRBD2, each matching 6 bases. The CDR3 totals 16 residues. Per the germline V gene, CDR1 is DFQATT and CDR2 is SNEGSKA (reference sequence). Trimming stripped 6 bases from V and 6 bases from J, with 27 bases between. CDR3 in amino acids: CSAGGWQTNPRGEQYF. CDR3 nucleotide sequence: TGCAGTGCAGGGGGGTGGCAGACTAACCCTCGGGGCGAGCAGTACTTC.

This clonotype was detected a few times. The chain links TRBV20-1 to TRBJ1-1; D is uncertain. CDR1 is DFQATT, CDR2 SNEGSKA, per germline (reference sequence). Trimming took 0 bases from V and 10 from J, leaving 15 bases between them. The CDR3 spans 13 residues. The CDR3 DNA follows: TGCAGTGCTAGAGATCTTGGAGGCCTTGGAGCTTTCTTT. It yields the protein CSARDLGGLGAFF.

There are a few counts of this clonotype. The V call is TRBV7-9, the J call TRBJ1-4, with 8 bases lining up with TRBD1. This CDR3 comprises 12 residues. Germline CDR1 is SEHNR and CDR2 is FQNEAQ (reference sequence). V lost 6 bases to trimming and J lost 8 bases; unmatched junction nucleotides: 2. CDR3 nucleotides: TGTGCCAGCAGGACAGGGGTAGAAAAACTGTTTTTT. Translating gives CASRTGVEKLFF.

There are many counts of this clonotype. This rearrangement joins TRBV24-1 to TRBJ1-5; 10 bases line up with TRBD1. This CDR3 region has 16 residues. V dropped 4 bases and J dropped 2; count of bases not matched to a gene: 4. Per germline, CDR1 KGHDR and CDR2 SFDVKD. CDR3 sequence (DNA): TGTGCCACCAGTGACGCCGGGACAGGGGGCAATCAGCCCCAGCATTTT. Encoded protein: CATSDAGTGGNQPQHF.

This clonotype was seen ten or more times. The J gene is TRBJ2-7, the V gene TRBV5-1; 9 bases agree with TRBD1. The CDR3 spans 17 residues. The germline V gene has CDR1 SGHRS and CDR2 YFSETQ. Losses at the gene ends were 0 bases for V and 4 bases for J; bases not matched to a gene: 11. Written as DNA, the CDR3 is TGCGCCAGCAGCTTGGCAGTTGGGACAGGGATGAATTACGAGCAGTACTTC. This sequence encodes CASSLAVGTGMNYEQYF.

The J gene is TRBJ2-2, the V gene TRBV28, with TRBD2 matching over 8 bases. Germline assignment: CDR1 MDHEN and CDR2 SYDVKM. V shed 2 bases and J 6 bases; nucleotides not matched to a gene: 5. This CDR3 is built from 15 residues. The CDR3 DNA reads as TGTGCCAGCAGTTTAGCGGGGGGAGACGCCGGGGAGCTGTTTTTT. Translating gives CASSLAGGDAGELFF.

This clonotype was found a few times. The chain employs TRBV9 and TRBJ1-6; a possible D gene is TRBD1 (5 bases). The CDR3 has 17 residues. V was pared by 0 bases and J by 0 bases, with 10 bases between. Germline-derived CDR1 and CDR2 are SGDLS and YYNGEE. The DNA of the CDR3 is TGTGCCAGCAGCGTAGGAGACAGTAGCTCCTATAATTCACCCCTCCACTTT. It specifies CASSVGDSSSYNSPLHF.

This clonotype has a handful of counts. The V gene is TRBV5-1, the J gene TRBJ2-1; D unresolved. The CDR3 runs to 14 residues. Germline V CDR1 and CDR2: SGHRS, YFSETQ. Between the trimmed V and J ends, which lost 4 bases and 0 bases, there was a span of 8 bases. Here the CDR3 DNA reads TGCGCCAGCAGCCCAGGAAACTCCTACAATGAGCAGTTCTTC. It yields the protein CASSPGNSYNEQFF.

This clonotype was observed at least ten times. The CDR3 nucleotides are TGCGCCAGCAGCCAAGATTTAGTGACTAGCACGCACAATGAGCAGTTCTTC. Translation gives CASSQDLVTSTHNEQFF. The chain carries TRBV4-3 and TRBJ2-1; 7 bases are a match to TRBD2. There are 17 residues in the CDR3. Per the germline V gene, CDR1 is LGHNA and CDR2 is YSLEER. Losses at the gene ends were 0 bases for V and 5 bases for J; bases not matched to a gene: 10.

This clonotype was observed a handful of times. The V and J genes are TRBV6-1 and TRBJ1-4; D is ambiguous. Germline CDR1 reads MNHNS; CDR2 reads SASEGT. This CDR3 is 14 amino acids long. The V and J ends lost 4 bases and 3 bases respectively, with 9 bases between them. The CDR3 loop is CASSVSEANEKLFF. CDR3 nucleotides: TGTGCCAGCAGTGTCTCGGAGGCTAATGAAAAACTGTTTTTT.

This clonotype has ten or more counts. This chain joins TRBV29-1 and TRBJ2-5; D gene ambiguous. Germline V gene lookup returns CDR1 SQVTM and CDR2 ANQGSEA. V was cut by 4 bases and J by 1 base, with 10 bases left in between. The CDR3 runs 13 residues. In DNA, the CDR3 is TGCAGCGTTGTAAGAGGCGGCCAAGAGACCCAGTACTTC. This codes for CSVVRGGQETQYF.

There are many counts of this clonotype. The chain employs TRBV9 and TRBJ1-2; TRBD1 is a possible D gene (5 bases). The CDR3 has 15 residues. Trimming stripped 0 bases from V and 6 bases from J, with 15 bases between. The germline CDR1 and CDR2 sequences are SGDLS and YYNGEE. The CDR3 loop reads CASSVEGRSLDGYTF. CDR3 DNA: TGTGCCAGCAGCGTAGAGGGACGGAGCCTGGATGGCTACACCTTC.

The table lists this clonotype with many counts. The chain links TRBV6-2 or TRBV6-3 to TRBJ2-7; D unclear. Germline V gene lookup returns CDR1 MNHEY and CDR2 SVGEGT. The CDR3 covers 14 residues. Trimming took off 5 bases at V and 7 bases at J, with 18 bases between the two ends. The CDR3 is CASSPPGRAREQYF. The CDR3 DNA reads TGTGCCAGCAGTCCCCCCGGCCGGGCGCGGGAGCAGTACTTC.

The V and J genes are TRBV7-9 and TRBJ1-3; D is unresolved. The germline V gene encodes CDR1 SEHNR and CDR2 FQNEAQ (reference sequence). The ends were cut back, 5 bases at V and 0 bases at J, with 11 bases in the middle. CDR3 size: 15 residues. CDR3 in amino acids: CASSPSLYSGNTIYF. The CDR3 DNA reads as TGTGCCAGCAGCCCATCGCTCTACTCTGGAAACACCATATATTTT.